The T cell receptor beta chain described here comes from a study of control samples from healthy donors and cancer patients. Assay: immunoSEQ multiplex PCR; the TCRdb copy retains only in-frame clones and omits some. Here the sample spans roughly 220,000 clones, just under 95% being singletons. This CDR3 is built from 15 residues. Germline CDR1 reads SEHNR; CDR2 reads FQNEAQ (reference sequence). The V and J ends lost 1 base and 1 base respectively, with 10 bases between them. Sequenced input: blood. The source is a man aged 45-65 years in good health. V and J are TRBV7-9 and TRBJ1-1; no definite D call. The CDR3 reads CASSLGALGNTEAFF. CDR3 nucleotide sequence: TGTGCCAGCAGCTTAGGCGCCCTCGGGAACACTGAAGCTTTCTTT.